Shown below are 23 T cell receptor beta chains from a single sample sequenced in a study of T cells expressing NK-cell markers. TCRdb reprocessed the 5' RACE reads and keeps a single row for each CDR3 protein, giving no DNA. The sample has about 260,000 distinct CDR3 sequences. The specimen was blood T cells: a sorted CD56 or NKG2C T cell subset, CD4+ or CD8+ T cells, or bulk PBMC T cells (not recorded which). The receptors here all came from a man aged 18 to 35 in good health.

The rearrangement uses TRBV20-1 and TRBJ2-1; TCRdb designates TRBD2, a call that cannot be tested without DNA. CDR1 DFQATT and CDR2 SNEGSKA come from the germline V gene (reference sequence). The CDR3 sequence is 16 residues long. The chain's CDR3 is CSAIKREASSYNEQFF.

The V gene is TRBV12-3 or TRBV12-4, the J gene TRBJ2-1; TCRdb picks TRBD2, but there is no DNA to check that call. The CDR3 contains 18 residues. The CDR3 loop reads CASRKPVLSGRTYNEQFF.

The chain links TRBV28 to TRBJ2-7; absent DNA, TCRdb's TRBD1 call cannot be checked. The V gene's germline CDR1 is MDHEN and CDR2 SYDVKM. The CDR3 covers 11 residues. The CDR3 region is CGTGTGYEQYF.

The chain couples TRBV2 to TRBJ2-2; the D call from TCRdb, TRBD1, cannot be confirmed without DNA. CDR1 is SNHLY and CDR2 is FYNNEI in the germline V gene. The CDR3 runs to 15 residues. The CDR3 loop is CASRGQSGNTGELFF.

The V and J genes are TRBV20-1 and TRBJ2-5; without DNA, the TCRdb call of TRBD1 cannot be checked. Germline V gives CDR1 DFQATT, CDR2 SNEGSKA (reference sequence). CDR3 length: 15 amino acids. The CDR3 reads CSARDAGVIQETQYF.

This chain uses TRBV6-5 with TRBJ2-1. Germline CDR1 reads MNHEY; CDR2 reads SVGAGI. The CDR3 spans 18 residues. The chain's CDR3 is CASSYSVPTPSFFNEQFF.

This chain uses TRBV28 with TRBJ2-7; TCRdb picks TRBD2, but there is no DNA to check that call. This CDR3 has 14 residues. Germline CDR1 is MDHEN and CDR2 is SYDVKM. The chain's CDR3 is CASSLIIAGEKQYF.

The chain carries TRBV29-1 and TRBJ1-2; the TRBD1 assignment by TCRdb is unverifiable without DNA. CDR1 SQVTM and CDR2 ANQGSEA come from the germline V gene. The CDR3 runs to 15 residues. The CDR3 sequence: CSVDSPWEGSYGYTF.

The genes are TRBV10-1 and TRBJ2-5; TCRdb selects TRBD2, and the lack of DNA leaves this call unchecked. CDR1 is WNHNN, CDR2 SYGVQD, per germline (reference sequence). The CDR3 runs 15 residues. The CDR3 sequence: CASRTREGPKETQYF.

This sequence joins TRBV7-8 and TRBJ2-1; TCRdb gives TRBD2 as the D gene, but with no DNA this cannot be confirmed. The V gene's germline CDR1 is SGHVS and CDR2 FQNEAQ. CDR3 length: 15 residues. The CDR3 loop is CASSGGLDTYNEQFF.

This sequence joins TRBV3-1 and TRBJ2-7; the D call of TRBD1 rests on TCRdb alone, since no DNA is present to check it. The CDR3 spans 15 residues. The germline CDR1 and CDR2 sequences are LGHDT and YNNKEL (reference sequence). The CDR3 here is CASRPLTGGPYEQYF.

The V gene is TRBV24-1, the J gene TRBJ2-3; TCRdb's D gene call, TRBD2, goes unchecked for lack of DNA. The CDR3 runs 16 residues. CDR1 and CDR2 from the germline V gene are KGHDR and SFDVKD. This CDR3 reads CATSVHRGSRTDTQYF.

This chain uses TRBV5-1 with TRBJ1-5; TCRdb reports TRBD1, a call that lacks DNA to check it against. Germline-derived CDR1 and CDR2 are SGHRS and YFSETQ. CDR3 length: 15 amino acids. This CDR3 is CASSPGDGINQPQHF.

The chain carries TRBV5-1 and TRBJ2-2; the D call from TCRdb, TRBD1, cannot be confirmed without DNA. The CDR3 is 16 amino acids. Germline V lookup: CDR1 SGHRS, CDR2 YFSETQ. The CDR3 sequence: CASSFDGQPNTGELFF.

This chain connects TRBV6-2 or TRBV6-3 to TRBJ2-4; TCRdb indicates TRBD2, and absent DNA this call remains unverified. Germline V gene sequence: CDR1 MNHEY, CDR2 SVGEGT. The CDR3 spans 19 residues. The CDR3 sequence is CASSTPEAKRTSRMNIQYF.

The chain combines TRBV6-1 with TRBJ2-1; TCRdb calls TRBD1, which cannot be checked without DNA. From germline, CDR1 is MNHNS and CDR2 SASEGT. The CDR3 extends over 15 amino acids. This CDR3 reads CASRPSGVSGNEQFF.

The J gene is TRBJ2-3, the V gene TRBV7-3; the TRBD1 assignment by TCRdb is unverifiable without DNA. The CDR3 length is 16 residues. Looked up from germline, CDR1 is SGHTA and CDR2 is FQGTGA. Here the CDR3 reads CASSPSGTESADTQYF.

The gene calls are TRBV4-3 and TRBJ2-5. The CDR3 runs 14 residues. Germline loops: CDR1 LGHNA, CDR2 YSLEER. CDR3 sequence: CASSQDWRDGTQYF.

The chain couples TRBV5-1 to TRBJ2-3; the D gene TCRdb calls, TRBD2, cannot be checked with no DNA. Germline values: CDR1 SGHRS, CDR2 YFSETQ. This CDR3 has 14 residues. CDR3 sequence reads: CASSPLAGEDTQYF.

The rearrangement links TRBV28 to TRBJ2-1; TCRdb's assignment of TRBD2 cannot be checked, as there is no DNA. This CDR3 region has 16 residues. CDR1 and CDR2 (germline): MDHEN, SYDVKM. The CDR3 reads CASSLPSGRPYNEQFF.

The rearrangement joins TRBV2 to TRBJ2-1; the D call from TCRdb, TRBD2, cannot be confirmed without DNA. The CDR3 contains 15 residues. Germline-derived CDR1 and CDR2 are SNHLY and FYNNEI. CDR3 sequence: CAGDGGLADYNEQFF. The entire variable domain, with the rest obtained from reference TRBV2 and TRBJ2-1, is as follows: EPEVTQTPSHQVTQMGQEVILRCVPISNHLYFYWYRQILGQKVEFLVSFYNNEISEKSEIFDDQFSVERPDGSNFTLKIRSTKLEDSAMYFCAGDGGLADYNEQFFGPGTRLTVL.

The chain uses TRBV7-2 and TRBJ2-7; the TCRdb D gene call, TRBD1, has no DNA to confirm it. Germline lookup yields CDR1 SGHTA and CDR2 FQGNSA. This CDR3 has 14 residues. The CDR3 sequence is CASSFDRDVYEQYF.

The rearrangement uses TRBV7-9 and TRBJ1-2; the D call of TRBD1 rests on TCRdb alone, since no DNA is present to check it. This CDR3 spans 14 amino acids. Germline V CDR1 and CDR2: SEHNR, FQNEAQ (reference sequence). The CDR3 loop reads CASSPVGGIYGYTF.